Listed below are T cell receptor beta chains from one sample, sequenced in a study of post-analysis software for immune sequencing data. MiXCR was run by TCRdb on the PCR reads, yielding one entry per CDR3 protein. Found here are hundreds of thousands of distinct CDR3 sequences, 44% of them singletons; the top ten hold more than 1.5%. The sequenced sample consisted of blood. All receptors come from a girl aged 10 to 17 with multiple sclerosis. Both conserved end residues are part of each CDR3. A D gene is named only where the DNA matches it firmly.

TRBD2	TRBV2	CASKRTSNYNEQFF
TRBD2	TRBV20-1	CSVLSGTSAYEQYF
TRBD1	TRBV10-3	CAISVGQGKETQYF
-	TRBV29-1	CSVSEGYSNQPQHF
-	TRBV28	CASSPGDGEKLFF
TRBD1	TRBV9	CASSASIDGTGGPTRKYEQYF
TRBD2	TRBV5-1	CASSLVSAGRLIAGEQYF
TRBD2	TRBV7-9	CASSGTSGGNSNEQFF
-	TRBV13	CASSLGGGRGYGYTF
-	TRBV10-3	CAASEGSYEQYF
-	TRBV20-1	CSAPRGAGQPQHF
TRBD1	TRBV6-6	CASIRTGGANEELFF
-	TRBV5-1	CASSPGDVEQYF
-	TRBV20-1	CSARDDEGIKYF
TRBD2	TRBV12-3/TRBV12-4	CASSLAGTSVQETQYF
-	TRBV30	CAWSANEQFF
-	TRBV12-3/TRBV12-4	CASSPSVVGGTQYF
-	TRBV6-6	CASSGLTRNEQFF
-	TRBV29-1	CSVGHRFRYNEQFF
-	TRBV7-2	CASSGYLNYEQFF
-	TRBV12-3/TRBV12-4	CASSGGRASNQPQHF
-	TRBV7-8	CASSFQTHRALAKNIQYF
TRBD1	TRBV12-3/TRBV12-4	CASSWGQGLEAFF
-	TRBV6-6	CASSPSGNARSYNEQFF
-	TRBV29-1	CSVEEGGDEQFF
-	TRBV2	CASNPGGLDEKLFF
-	TRBV11-3	CTSSREGLNEQFF
-	TRBV6-5	CASRTGRGNGYTF
TRBD2	TRBV3-1	CASSQDGLAGAEQYF
TRBD1	TRBV7-9	CASSYQGARTEAFF
-	TRBV12-3/TRBV12-4	CASSAPSLGDYGYTF
TRBD2	TRBV12-5	CASGGKLAGELNEQFF
-	TRBV5-1	CASSLGGAAYEQYF
-	TRBV20-1	CSARDRRRALYEQYF